The sequence of this T cell receptor (beta chain) was determined in a study of T cell repertoires in cytomegalovirus infection. Background on the study: Public TCR beta signatures were indicative of both CMV infection and a matching HLA type. The study, taken as a whole, reports: The ex vivo response showed dominance by HLA-C-restricted CMV-specific TCR beta clonotypes.

One entry per CDR3 protein results from TCRdb running MiXCR on the reads. The table has roughly 700,000 distinct CDR3 sequences, around a third seen once. Note on this clonotype: Its antigen is currently unknown.

CDR1 is SNHLY and CDR2 is FYNNEI in the germline V gene. CDR3 length equals 13 residues. V lost 8 bases and J lost 7; bases outside the gene matches: 8. The V and J genes are TRBV2 and TRBJ2-7, with TRBD1 identical over 10 bases. Sequencing used cultured PBMCs, obtained from culture after CMV antigen stimulation. This clonotype was obtained from a human donor in good health (CMV status not recorded). Some clones in this sample may be carry-over from other donors' samples. The CDR3 bases are TGTGCCAGCGGCCGGGACAGGGGCGGGGAGCAGTACTTC. Translation: CASGRDRGGEQYF. The variable domain in full, with the rest retrieved from reference TRBV2 and TRBJ2-7, is EPEVTQTPSHQVTQMGQEVILRCVPISNHLYFYWYRQILGQKVEFLVSFYNNEISEKSEIFDDQFSVERPDGSNFTLKIRSTKLEDSAMYFCASGRDRGGEQYFGPGTRLTVT.